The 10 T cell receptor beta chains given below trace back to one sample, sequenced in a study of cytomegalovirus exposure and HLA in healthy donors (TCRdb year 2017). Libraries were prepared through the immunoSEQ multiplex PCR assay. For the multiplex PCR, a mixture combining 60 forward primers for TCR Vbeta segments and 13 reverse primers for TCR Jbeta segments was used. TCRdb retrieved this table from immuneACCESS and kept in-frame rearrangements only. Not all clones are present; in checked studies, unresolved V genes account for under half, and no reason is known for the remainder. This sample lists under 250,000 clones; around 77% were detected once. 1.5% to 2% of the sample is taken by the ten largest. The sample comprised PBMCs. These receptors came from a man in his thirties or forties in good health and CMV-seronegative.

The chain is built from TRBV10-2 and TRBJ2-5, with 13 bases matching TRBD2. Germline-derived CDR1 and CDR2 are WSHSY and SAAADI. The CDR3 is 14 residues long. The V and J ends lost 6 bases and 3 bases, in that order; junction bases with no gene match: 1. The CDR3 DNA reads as TGCGCCAGCAGAGGACTAGCGGGAGAAGAGACCCAGTACTTC. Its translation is CASRGLAGEETQYF.

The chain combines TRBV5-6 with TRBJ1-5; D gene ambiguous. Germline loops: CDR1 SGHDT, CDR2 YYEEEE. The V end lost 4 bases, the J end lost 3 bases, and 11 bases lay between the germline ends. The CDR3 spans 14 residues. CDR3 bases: TGTGCCAGCAGCCGGCGGGGAATCAATCAGCCCCAGCATTTT. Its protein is CASSRRGINQPQHF. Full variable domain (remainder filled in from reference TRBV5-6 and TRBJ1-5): DAGVTQSPTHLIKTRGQQVTLRCSPKSGHDTVSWYQQALGQGPQFIFQYYEEEERQRGNFPDRFSGHQFPNYSSELNVNALLLGDSALYLCASSRRGINQPQHFGDGTRLSIL.

CDR3 region: CASTSPWGGFNEQFF. The CDR3 region has the DNA TGTGCCAGTACCTCCCCATGGGGAGGGTTCAATGAGCAGTTCTTC. This chain connects TRBV19 to TRBJ2-1; 7 bases are shared with TRBD2. V lost 7 bases and J lost 6; bases outside the gene matches: 12. The V gene's germline CDR1 is LNHDA and CDR2 SQIVND (reference sequence). CDR3 length: 15 residues.

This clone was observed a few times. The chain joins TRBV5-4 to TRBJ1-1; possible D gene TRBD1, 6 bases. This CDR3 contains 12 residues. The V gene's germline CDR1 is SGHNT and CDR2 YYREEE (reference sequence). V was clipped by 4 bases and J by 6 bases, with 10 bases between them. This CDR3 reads CASSGPGAEAFF. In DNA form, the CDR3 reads TGTGCCAGCAGCGGCCCAGGGGCTGAAGCTTTCTTT.

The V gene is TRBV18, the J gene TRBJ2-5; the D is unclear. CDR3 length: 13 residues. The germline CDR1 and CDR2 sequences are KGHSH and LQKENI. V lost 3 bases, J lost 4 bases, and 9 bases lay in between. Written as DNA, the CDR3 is TGTGCCAGCTCACCCAACCCGGGAGAGACCCAGTACTTC. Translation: CASSPNPGETQYF.

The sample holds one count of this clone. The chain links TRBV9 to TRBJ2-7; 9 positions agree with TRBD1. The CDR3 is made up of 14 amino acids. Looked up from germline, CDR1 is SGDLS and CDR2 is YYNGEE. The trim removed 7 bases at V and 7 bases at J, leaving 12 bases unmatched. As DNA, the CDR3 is TGTGCCAGCGCCGATGGGGACAGGGTTGGTGAGCAGTACTTC. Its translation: CASADGDRVGEQYF.

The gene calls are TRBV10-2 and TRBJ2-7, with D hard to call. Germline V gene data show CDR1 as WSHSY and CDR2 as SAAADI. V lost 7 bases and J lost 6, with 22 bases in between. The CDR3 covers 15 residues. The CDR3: CASKVGPLITSEQYF. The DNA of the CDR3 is TGCGCCAGCAAGGTTGGGCCCCTCATAACAAGCGAGCAGTACTTC.

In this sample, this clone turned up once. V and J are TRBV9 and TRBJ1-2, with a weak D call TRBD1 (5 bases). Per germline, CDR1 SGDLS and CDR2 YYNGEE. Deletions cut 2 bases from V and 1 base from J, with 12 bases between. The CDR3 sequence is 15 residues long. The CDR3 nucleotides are TGTGCCAGCAGCGTTGAGGCAGGGATTAACTATGGCTACACCTTC. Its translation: CASSVEAGINYGYTF.

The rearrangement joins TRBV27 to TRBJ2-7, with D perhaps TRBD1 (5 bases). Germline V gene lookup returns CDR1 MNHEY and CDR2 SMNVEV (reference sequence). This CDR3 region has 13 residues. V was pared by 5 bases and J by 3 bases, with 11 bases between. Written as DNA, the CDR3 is TGTGCCAGCAGTGAGATCGACAGCTACGAGCAGTACTTC. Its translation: CASSEIDSYEQYF.

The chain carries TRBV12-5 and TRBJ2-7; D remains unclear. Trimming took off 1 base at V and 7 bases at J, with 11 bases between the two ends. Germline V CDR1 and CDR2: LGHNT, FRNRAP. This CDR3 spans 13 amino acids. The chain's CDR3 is CASGLGAGFEQYF. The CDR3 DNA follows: TGTGCTAGTGGTTTGGGGGCCGGTTTTGAGCAGTACTTC. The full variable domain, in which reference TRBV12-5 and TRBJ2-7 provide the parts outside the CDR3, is DARVTQTPRHKVTEMGQEVTMRCQPILGHNTVFWYRQTMMQGLELLAYFRNRAPLDDSGMPKDRFSAEMPDATLATLKIQPSEPRDSAVYFCASGLGAGFEQYFGPGTRLTVT.